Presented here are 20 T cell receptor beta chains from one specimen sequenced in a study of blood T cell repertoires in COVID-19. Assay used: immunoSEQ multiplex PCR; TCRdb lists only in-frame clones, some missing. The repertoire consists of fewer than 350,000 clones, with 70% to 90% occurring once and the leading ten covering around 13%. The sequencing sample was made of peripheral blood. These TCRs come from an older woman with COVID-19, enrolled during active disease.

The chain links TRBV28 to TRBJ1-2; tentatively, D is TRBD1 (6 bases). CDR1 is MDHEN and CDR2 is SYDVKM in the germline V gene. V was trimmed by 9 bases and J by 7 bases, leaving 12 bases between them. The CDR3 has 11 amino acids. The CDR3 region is CASTGYSGYTF. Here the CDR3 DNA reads TGTGCCAGTACAGGGTACTCTGGCTACACCTTC.

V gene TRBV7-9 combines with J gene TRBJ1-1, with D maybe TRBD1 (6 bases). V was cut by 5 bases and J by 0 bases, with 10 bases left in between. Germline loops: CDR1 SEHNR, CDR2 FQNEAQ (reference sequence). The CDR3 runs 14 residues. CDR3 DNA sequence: TGTGCCAGCAGCCCCAGGGGATTGAACACTGAAGCTTTCTTT. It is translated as CASSPRGLNTEAFF.

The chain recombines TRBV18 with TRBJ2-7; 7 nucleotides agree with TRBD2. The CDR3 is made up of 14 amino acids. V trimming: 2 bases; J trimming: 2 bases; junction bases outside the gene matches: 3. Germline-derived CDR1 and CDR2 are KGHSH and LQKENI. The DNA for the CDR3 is TGTGCCAGCTCACCAGGGAGGGCGACCTACGAGCAGTACTTC. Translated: CASSPGRATYEQYF.

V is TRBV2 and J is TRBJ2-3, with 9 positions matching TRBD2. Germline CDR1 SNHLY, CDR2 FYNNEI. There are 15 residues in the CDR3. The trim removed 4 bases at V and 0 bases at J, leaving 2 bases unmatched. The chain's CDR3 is CASSGGLASTDTQYF. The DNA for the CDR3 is TGTGCCAGCAGTGGCGGACTAGCGAGCACAGATACGCAGTATTTT. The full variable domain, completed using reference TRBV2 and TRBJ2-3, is EPEVTQTPSHQVTQMGQEVILRCVPISNHLYFYWYRQILGQKVEFLVSFYNNEISEKSEIFDDQFSVERPDGSNFTLKIRSTKLEDSAMYFCASSGGLASTDTQYFGPGTRLTVL.

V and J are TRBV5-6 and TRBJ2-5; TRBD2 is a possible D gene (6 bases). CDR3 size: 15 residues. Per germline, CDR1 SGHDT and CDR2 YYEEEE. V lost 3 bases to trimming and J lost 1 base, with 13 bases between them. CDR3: CASSSFVAAQETQYF. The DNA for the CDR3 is TGTGCCAGCAGCTCTTTTGTAGCGGCCCAAGAGACCCAGTACTTC.

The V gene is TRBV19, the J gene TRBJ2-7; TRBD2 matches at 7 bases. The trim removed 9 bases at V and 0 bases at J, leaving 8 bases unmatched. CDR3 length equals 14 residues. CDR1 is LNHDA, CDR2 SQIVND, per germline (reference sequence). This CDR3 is CASRRRGSSYEQYF. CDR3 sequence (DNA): TGTGCCAGCAGGAGGCGCGGGAGCTCCTACGAGCAGTACTTC. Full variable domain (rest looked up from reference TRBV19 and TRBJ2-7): DGGITQSPKYLFRKEGQNVTLSCEQNLNHDAMYWYRQDPGQGLRLIYYSQIVNDFQKGDIAEGYSVSREKKESFPLTVTSAQKNPTAFYLCASRRRGSSYEQYFGPGTRLTVT.

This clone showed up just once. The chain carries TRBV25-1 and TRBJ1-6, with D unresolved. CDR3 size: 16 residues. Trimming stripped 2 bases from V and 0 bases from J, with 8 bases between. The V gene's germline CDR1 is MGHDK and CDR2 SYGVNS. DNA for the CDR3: TGTGCCAGCAGTGAAGCAGCGAGCTCCTATAATTCACCCCTCCACTTT. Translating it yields CASSEAASSYNSPLHF.

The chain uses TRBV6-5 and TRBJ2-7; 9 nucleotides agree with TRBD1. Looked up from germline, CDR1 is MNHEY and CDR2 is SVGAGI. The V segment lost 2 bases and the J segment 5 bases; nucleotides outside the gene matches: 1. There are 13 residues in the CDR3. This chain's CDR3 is CASSYRDRDEQYF. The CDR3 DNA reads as TGTGCCAGCAGTTACAGGGACAGGGACGAGCAGTACTTC.

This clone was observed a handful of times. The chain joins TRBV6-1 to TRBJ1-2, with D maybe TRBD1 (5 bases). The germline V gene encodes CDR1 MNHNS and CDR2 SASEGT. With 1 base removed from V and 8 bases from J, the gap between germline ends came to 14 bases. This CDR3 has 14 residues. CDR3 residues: CASSEVWRGWGYTF. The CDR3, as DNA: TGTGCCAGCAGTGAAGTTTGGAGGGGTTGGGGCTACACCTTC.

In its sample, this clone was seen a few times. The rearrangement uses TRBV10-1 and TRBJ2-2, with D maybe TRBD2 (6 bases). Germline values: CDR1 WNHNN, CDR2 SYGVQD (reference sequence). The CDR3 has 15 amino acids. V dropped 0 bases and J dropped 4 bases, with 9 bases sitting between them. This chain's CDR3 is CASSESAGSTGELFF. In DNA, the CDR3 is TGCGCCAGCAGTGAGTCTGCGGGGTCCACCGGGGAGCTGTTTTTT.

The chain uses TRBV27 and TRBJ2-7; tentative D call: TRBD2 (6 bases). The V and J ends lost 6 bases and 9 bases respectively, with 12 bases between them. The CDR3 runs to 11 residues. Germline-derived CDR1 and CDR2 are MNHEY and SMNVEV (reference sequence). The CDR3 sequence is CASRGGAGQYF. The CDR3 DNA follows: TGTGCCAGCAGGGGCGGGGCCGGGCAGTACTTC.

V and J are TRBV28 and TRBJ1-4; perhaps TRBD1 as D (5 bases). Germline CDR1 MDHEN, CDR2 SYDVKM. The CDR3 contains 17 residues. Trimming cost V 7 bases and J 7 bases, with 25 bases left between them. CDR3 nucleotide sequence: TGTGCCAGCACCCACGATGGGTGGGGGGGACGGAGTGAAAAACTGTTTTTT. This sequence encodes CASTHDGWGGRSEKLFF.

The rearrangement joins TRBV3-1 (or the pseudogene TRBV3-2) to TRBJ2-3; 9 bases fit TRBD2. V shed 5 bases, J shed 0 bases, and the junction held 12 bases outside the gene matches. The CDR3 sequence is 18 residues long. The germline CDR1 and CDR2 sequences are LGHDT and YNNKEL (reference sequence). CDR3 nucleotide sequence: TGTGCCAGCAGCTCACCAGCGGGGGGATTTCAGAGCACAGATACGCAGTATTTT. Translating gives CASSSPAGGFQSTDTQYF.

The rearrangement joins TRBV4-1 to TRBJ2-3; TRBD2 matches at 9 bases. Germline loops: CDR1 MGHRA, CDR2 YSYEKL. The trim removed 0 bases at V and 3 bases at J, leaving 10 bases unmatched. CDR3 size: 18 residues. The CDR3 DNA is TGCGCCAGCAGCCAAGAAAATGATGCGGGGGGGCCGACAGATACGCAGTATTTT. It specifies CASSQENDAGGPTDTQYF.

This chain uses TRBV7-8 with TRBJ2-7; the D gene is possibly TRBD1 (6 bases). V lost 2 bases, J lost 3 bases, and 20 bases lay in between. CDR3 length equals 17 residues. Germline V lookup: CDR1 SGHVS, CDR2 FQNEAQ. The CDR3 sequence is CASSLQTSGQGNYEQYF. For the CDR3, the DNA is TGTGCCAGCAGCTTACAAACCTCCGGCCAGGGGAACTACGAGCAGTACTTC.

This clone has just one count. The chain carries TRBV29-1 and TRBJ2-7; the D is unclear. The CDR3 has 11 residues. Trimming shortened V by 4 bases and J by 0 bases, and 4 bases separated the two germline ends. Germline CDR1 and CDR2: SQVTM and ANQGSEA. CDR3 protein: CSVAHSYEQYF. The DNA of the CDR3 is TGCAGCGTTGCCCACTCCTACGAGCAGTACTTC.

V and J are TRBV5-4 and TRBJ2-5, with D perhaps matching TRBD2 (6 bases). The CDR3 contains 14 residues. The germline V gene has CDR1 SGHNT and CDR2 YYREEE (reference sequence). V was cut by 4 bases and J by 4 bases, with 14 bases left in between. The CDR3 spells CASSTKTSAETQYF. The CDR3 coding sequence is TGTGCCAGCAGCACTAAGACTAGTGCAGAGACCCAGTACTTC.

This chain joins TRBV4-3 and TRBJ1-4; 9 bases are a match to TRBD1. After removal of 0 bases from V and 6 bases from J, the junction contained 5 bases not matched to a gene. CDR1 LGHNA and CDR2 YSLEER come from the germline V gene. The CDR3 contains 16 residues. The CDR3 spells CASSQEGRTGDEKLFF. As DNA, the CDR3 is TGCGCCAGCAGCCAAGAAGGGAGGACAGGGGATGAAAAACTGTTTTTT.

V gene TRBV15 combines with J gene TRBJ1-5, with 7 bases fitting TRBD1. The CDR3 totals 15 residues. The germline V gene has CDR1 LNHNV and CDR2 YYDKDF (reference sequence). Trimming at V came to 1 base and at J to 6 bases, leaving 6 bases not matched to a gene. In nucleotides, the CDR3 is TGTGCCACCAGCAGAGCCGACAGGGAGATTCAGCCCCAGCATTTT. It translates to CATSRADREIQPQHF.

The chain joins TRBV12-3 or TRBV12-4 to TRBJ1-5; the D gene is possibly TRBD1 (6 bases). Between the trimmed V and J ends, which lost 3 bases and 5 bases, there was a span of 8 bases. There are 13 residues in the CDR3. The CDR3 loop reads CASSFKGDQPQHF. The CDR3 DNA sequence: TGTGCCAGCAGTTTTAAGGGGGATCAGCCCCAGCATTTT.